Sequencing of this T cell receptor (beta chain) was carried out in a study of T cell responses to AZD1222 COVID-19 vaccine. CDR1 MNHEY and CDR2 SVGEGT come from the germline V gene. This CDR3 has 15 amino acids. V shed 2 bases, J shed 10 bases, and the junction held 11 bases outside the gene matches. Study-wide points: At 160-218 and 743-854, vaccine-associated CD4 TCRs were dominant, and they spanned spike. Only a handful of individuals given AZD1222 were seropositive at baseline. Researchers took repertoire samples only after the peak T cell response had come. Rises in breadth and depth of Spike-specific TCRs came after two AZD1222 doses.

Profiled with immunoSEQ multiplex PCR; TCRdb holds only in-frame clones, not every one. The sample lists approximately 150,000 clones; roughly 93% were seen once. On this clone itself: Its antigen remains unidentified.

This rearrangement joins TRBV6-2 or TRBV6-3 to TRBJ1-1; TRBD1 aligns across 9 bases. The specimen was peripheral blood, collected 28 days after the second AZD1222 dose. The TCR comes from an adult who received the AZD1222 COVID-19 vaccine. This chain's CDR3 is CASSYGHRGLGGAFF. DNA for the CDR3: TGTGCCAGCAGTTACGGTCACAGGGGGCTCGGTGGAGCTTTCTTT.